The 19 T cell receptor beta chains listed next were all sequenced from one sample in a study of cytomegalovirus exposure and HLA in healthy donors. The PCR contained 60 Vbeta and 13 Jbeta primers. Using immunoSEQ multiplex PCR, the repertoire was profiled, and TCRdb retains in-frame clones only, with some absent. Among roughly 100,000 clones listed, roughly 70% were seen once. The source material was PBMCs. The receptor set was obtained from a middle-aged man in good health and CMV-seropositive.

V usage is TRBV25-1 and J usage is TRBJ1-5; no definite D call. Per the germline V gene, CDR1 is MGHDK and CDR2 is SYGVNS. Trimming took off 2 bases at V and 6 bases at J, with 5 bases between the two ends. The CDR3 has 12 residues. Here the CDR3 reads CASSEGSQPQHF. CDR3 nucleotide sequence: TGTGCCAGCAGTGAAGGGAGTCAGCCCCAGCATTTT.

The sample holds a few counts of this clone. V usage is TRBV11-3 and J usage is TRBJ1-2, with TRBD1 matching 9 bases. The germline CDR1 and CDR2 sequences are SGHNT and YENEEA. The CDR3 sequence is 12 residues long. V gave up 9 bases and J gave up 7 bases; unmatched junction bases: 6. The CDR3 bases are TGTGCCAGGACAGGGGGAGTCGGTGGCTACACCTTC. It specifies CARTGGVGGYTF. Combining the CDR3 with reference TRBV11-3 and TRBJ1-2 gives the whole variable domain EAGVVQSPRYKIIEKKQPVAFWCNPISGHNTLYWYLQNLGQGPELLIRYENEEAVDDSQLPKDRFSAERLKGVDSTLKIQPAELGDSAVYLCARTGGVGGYTFGSGTRLTVV.

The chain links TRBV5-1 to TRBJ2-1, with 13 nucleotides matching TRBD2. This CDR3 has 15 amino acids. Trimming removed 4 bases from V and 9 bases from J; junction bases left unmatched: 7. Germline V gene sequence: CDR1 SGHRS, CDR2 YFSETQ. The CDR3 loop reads CASSAGLAGMVEQFF. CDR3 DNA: TGCGCCAGCAGCGCGGGACTAGCGGGAATGGTTGAGCAGTTCTTC. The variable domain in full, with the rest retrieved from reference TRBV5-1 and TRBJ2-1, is KAGVTQTPRYLIKTRGQQVTLSCSPISGHRSVSWYQQTPGQGLQFLFEYFSETQRNKGNFPGRFSGRQFSNSRSEMNVSTLELGDSALYLCASSAGLAGMVEQFFGPGTRLTVL.

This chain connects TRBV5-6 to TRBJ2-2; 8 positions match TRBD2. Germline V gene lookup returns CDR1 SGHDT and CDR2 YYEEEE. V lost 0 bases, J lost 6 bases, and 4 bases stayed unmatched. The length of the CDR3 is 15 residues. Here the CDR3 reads CASSLAGGLSGELFF. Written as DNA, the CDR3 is TGTGCCAGCAGCTTGGCGGGAGGGTTGTCCGGGGAGCTGTTTTTT. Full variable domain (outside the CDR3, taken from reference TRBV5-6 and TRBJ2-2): DAGVTQSPTHLIKTRGQQVTLRCSPKSGHDTVSWYQQALGQGPQFIFQYYEEEERQRGNFPDRFSGHQFPNYSSELNVNALLLGDSALYLCASSLAGGLSGELFFGEGSRLTVL.

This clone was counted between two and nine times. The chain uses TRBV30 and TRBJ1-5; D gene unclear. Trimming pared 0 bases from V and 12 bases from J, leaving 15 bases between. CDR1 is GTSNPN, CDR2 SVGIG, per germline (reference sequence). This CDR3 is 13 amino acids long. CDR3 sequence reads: CAWSVSNSLYQHF. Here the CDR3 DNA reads TGTGCCTGGAGTGTATCCAACAGTCTATACCAGCATTTT.

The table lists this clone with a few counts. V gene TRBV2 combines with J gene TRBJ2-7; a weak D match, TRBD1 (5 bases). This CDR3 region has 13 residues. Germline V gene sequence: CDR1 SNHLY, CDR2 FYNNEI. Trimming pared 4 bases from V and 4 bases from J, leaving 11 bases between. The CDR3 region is CASSVGVQYEQYV. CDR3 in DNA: TGTGCCAGCAGTGTAGGGGTCCAATACGAGCAGTACGTC.

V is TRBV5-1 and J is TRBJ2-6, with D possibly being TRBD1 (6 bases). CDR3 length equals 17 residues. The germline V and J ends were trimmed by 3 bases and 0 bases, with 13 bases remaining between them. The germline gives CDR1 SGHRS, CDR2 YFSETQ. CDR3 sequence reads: CASSSTGLLSGANVLTF. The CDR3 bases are TGCGCCAGCAGCTCTACAGGGCTCCTCTCTGGGGCCAACGTCCTGACTTTC.

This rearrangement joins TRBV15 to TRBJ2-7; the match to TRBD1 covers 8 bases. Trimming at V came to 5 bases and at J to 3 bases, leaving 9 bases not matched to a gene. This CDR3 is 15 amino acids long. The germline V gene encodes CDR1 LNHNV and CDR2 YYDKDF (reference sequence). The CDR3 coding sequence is TGTGCCACCAGCCTTGGGACAGGAGGATACTACGAGCAGTACTTC. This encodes CATSLGTGGYYEQYF.

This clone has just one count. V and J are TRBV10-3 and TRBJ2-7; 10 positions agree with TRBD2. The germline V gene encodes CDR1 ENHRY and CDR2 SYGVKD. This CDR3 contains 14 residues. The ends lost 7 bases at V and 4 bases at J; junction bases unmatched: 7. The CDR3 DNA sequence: TGTGCCATCACCCCAGGAGCGGGAGGGTACGAGCAGTACTTC. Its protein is CAITPGAGGYEQYF.

This chain's CDR3 is CASSPSVAGVYNEQFF. The CDR3 nucleotides are TGTGCCAGCAGCCCGTCCGTAGCGGGAGTCTACAATGAGCAGTTCTTC. This rearrangement joins TRBV4-2 to TRBJ2-1, with 9 nucleotides matching TRBD2. Germline CDR1 reads LGHNA; CDR2 reads YNFKEQ. The CDR3 contains 16 residues. Unmatched junction bases numbered 7, after V lost 4 bases and J lost 3 bases.

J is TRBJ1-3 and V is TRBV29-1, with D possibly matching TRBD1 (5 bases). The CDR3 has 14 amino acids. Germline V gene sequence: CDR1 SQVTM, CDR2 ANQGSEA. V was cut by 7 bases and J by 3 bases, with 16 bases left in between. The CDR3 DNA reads TGCAGCGCCCAAGGTGGGACTGGTGGAAACACCATATATTTT. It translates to CSAQGGTGGNTIYF.

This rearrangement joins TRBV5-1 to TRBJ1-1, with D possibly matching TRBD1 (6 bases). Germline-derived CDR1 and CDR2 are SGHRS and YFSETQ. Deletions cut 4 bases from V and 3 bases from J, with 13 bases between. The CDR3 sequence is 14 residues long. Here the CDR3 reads CASSQSKGDTEAFF. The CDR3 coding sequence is TGCGCCAGCAGCCAGTCAAAGGGGGACACTGAAGCTTTCTTT. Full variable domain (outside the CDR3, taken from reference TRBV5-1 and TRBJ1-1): KAGVTQTPRYLIKTRGQQVTLSCSPISGHRSVSWYQQTPGQGLQFLFEYFSETQRNKGNFPGRFSGRQFSNSRSEMNVSTLELGDSALYLCASSQSKGDTEAFFGQGTRLTVV.

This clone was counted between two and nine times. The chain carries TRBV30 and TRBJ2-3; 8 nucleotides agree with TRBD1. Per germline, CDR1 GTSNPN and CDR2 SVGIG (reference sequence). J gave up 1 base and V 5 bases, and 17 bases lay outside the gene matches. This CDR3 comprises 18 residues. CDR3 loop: CAWDNALGTGGGTDTQYF. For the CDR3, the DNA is TGTGCCTGGGATAACGCCCTGGGAACAGGGGGAGGCACAGATACGCAGTATTTT.

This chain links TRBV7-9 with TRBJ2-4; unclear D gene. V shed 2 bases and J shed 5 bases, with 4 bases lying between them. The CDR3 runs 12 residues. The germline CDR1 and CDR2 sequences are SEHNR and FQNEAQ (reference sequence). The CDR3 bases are TGTGCCAGCAGCTTAACAGAAAACATTCAGTACTTC. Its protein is CASSLTENIQYF. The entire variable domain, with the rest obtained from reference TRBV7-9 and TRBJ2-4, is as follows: DTGVSQNPRHKITKRGQNVTFRCDPISEHNRLYWYRQTLGQGPEFLTYFQNEAQLEKSRLLSDRFSAERPKGSFSTLEIQRTEQGDSAMYLCASSLTENIQYFGAGTRLSVL.

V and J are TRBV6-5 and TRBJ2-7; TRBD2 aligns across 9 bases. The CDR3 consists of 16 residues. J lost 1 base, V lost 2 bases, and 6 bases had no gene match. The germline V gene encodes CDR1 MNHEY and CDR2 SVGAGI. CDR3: CASSYPPSGDSYEQYV. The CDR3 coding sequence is TGTGCCAGCAGTTACCCCCCTAGCGGGGATTCCTACGAGCAGTACGTC.

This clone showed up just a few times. In DNA form, the CDR3 reads TGTGCCAGCAGCGCGGGGGTGGGGGGCTACACCTTC. It translates to CASSAGVGGYTF. The V and J genes are TRBV5-6 and TRBJ1-2; D might be TRBD1 (5 bases). V was cut by 4 bases and J by 8 bases, with 12 bases left in between. The CDR3 covers 12 residues. CDR1 is SGHDT and CDR2 is YYEEEE in the germline V gene.

Written as DNA, the CDR3 is TGTGCCAGCAGTTACTTGCGCTCAGGGATTTACGAGCAGTACGTC. This encodes CASSYLRSGIYEQYV. V gene TRBV6-5 combines with J gene TRBJ2-7; tentative D call: TRBD1 (5 bases). Trimming pared 1 base from V and 4 bases from J, leaving 14 bases between. Germline V CDR1 and CDR2: MNHEY, SVGAGI. CDR3 length: 15 residues.

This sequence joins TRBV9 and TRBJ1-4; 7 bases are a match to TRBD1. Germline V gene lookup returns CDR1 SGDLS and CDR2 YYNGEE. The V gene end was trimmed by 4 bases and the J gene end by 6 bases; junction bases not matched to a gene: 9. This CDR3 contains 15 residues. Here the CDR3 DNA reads TGTGCCAGCAGCCTTTCGACAGGGAAGGATGAAAAACTGTTTTTT. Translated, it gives CASSLSTGKDEKLFF.

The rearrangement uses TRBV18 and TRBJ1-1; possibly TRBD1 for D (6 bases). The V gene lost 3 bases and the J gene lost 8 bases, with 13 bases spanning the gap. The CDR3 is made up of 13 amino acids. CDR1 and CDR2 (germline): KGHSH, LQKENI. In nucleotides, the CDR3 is TGTGCCAGCTCACCCCAGACTGGACAGGAAGCTTTCTTT. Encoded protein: CASSPQTGQEAFF. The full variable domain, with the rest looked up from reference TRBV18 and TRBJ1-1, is NAGVMQNPRHLVRRRGQEARLRCSPMKGHSHVYWYRQLPEEGLKFMVYLQKENIIDESGMPKERFSAEFPKEGPSILRIQQVVRGDSAAYFCASSPQTGQEAFFGQGTRLTVV.